This T cell receptor beta chain was retrieved from a study of blood T cell repertoires in COVID-19. V shed 0 bases and J 5 bases; nucleotides not matched to a gene: 5. Looked up from germline, CDR1 is GTSNPN and CDR2 is SVGIG (reference sequence). CDR3 length: 15 residues. The data were produced by immunoSEQ multiplex PCR, yet TCRdb's version contains in-frame clones alone and is incomplete. The data show some 250,000 clones, around 88% seen once. The TCR sequence derives from a woman in her twenties or thirties who had recovered from COVID-19. This chain connects TRBV30 to TRBJ2-3; 10 bases align to TRBD2. Sequenced material: peripheral blood. DNA for the CDR3: TGTGCCTGGAGTGTGCGAAGCGGGGGGGTAGATACGCAGTATTTT. Amino acid sequence: CAWSVRSGGVDTQYF.